The sequence of this T cell receptor (beta chain) was determined in a study of CD8+CD57+ T cells in acquired aplastic anemia. Study in general: Sorted CD4+ and CD8+ cells gave an average of about 3 ug of DNA.

As to this clonotype: Its antigen is as yet unknown.

Genomic DNA acted as the template from which TCR beta VDJ combination and CDR3 sequence profiling were carried out. In TCRdb, the reads were re-called with MiXCR into one record per CDR3 protein. The sample records under 200,000 distinct CDR3 sequences, roughly 48% being singletons. Flow cytometry had shown expanded CD8+CD57+ cells in the patients chosen for sequencing. At the time of blood sampling, patients had not yet received any therapy. Study-wide findings and caveats: Patients and controls shared 25 to 30 CD8+ CDR3 sequences, which appeared highly expressed in patients and within their immunodominant clones.

The CDR3 is 13 residues long. In germline, CDR1 is WSHSY, CDR2 SAAADI. Trimming took 7 bases from V and 3 from J; bases not matched to a gene: 5. Source material: sorted CD4+, CD8+, or CD8+CD57+ T cells (not recorded which) from PBMCs. The sequence was obtained from a human donor with aplastic anemia. The chain combines TRBV10-2 with TRBJ2-7, with 8 bases matching TRBD2. The CDR3 DNA reads as TGCGCCAGCATTAGCGGGGCCTACTACGAGCAGTACTTC. Translation: CASISGAYYEQYF.